These T cell receptor beta chains were read from a single sample in a study of blood T cell repertoires in COVID-19. The data were produced by immunoSEQ multiplex PCR, yet TCRdb's version contains in-frame clones alone and is incomplete. Of roughly 69,000 clones in the sample, about 70% were seen once. The material sequenced was peripheral blood. Receptors were obtained from a human donor in a cohort sampled during active COVID-19. Each CDR3 is given with its conserved first and last residue. The order of the fields is V gene, J gene, CDR3 length, D gene, clone size, CDR3 DNA, CDR3 protein. The D gene is left open where the match is weak. The size entry is marked missing in some rows and otherwise reads once, few, many or a size class.

v_call: TRBV2
j_call: TRBJ2-5
cdr3_length: 14
d_call: .
clone_size: .
cdr3_nt: TGTGCCAGCAGGAGGGGGGGGACGTTGGAGACCCAGTACTTC
cdr3_aa: CASRRGGTLETQYF

v_call: TRBV3-1/TRBV3-2
j_call: TRBJ2-7
cdr3_length: 14
d_call: .
clone_size: .
cdr3_nt: TGTGCCAGCAGCCAAGGCCTGACTGGCAGCGAGCAGTACTTC
cdr3_aa: CASSQGLTGSEQYF

v_call: TRBV30
j_call: TRBJ1-6
cdr3_length: 17
d_call: TRBD1
clone_size: .
cdr3_nt: TGTGCCTGGAGTGTAGACAGGGGGGTCCCCTATAATTCACCCCTCCACTTT
cdr3_aa: CAWSVDRGVPYNSPLHF

v_call: TRBV6-5
j_call: TRBJ1-5
cdr3_length: 13
d_call: .
clone_size: .
cdr3_nt: TGTGCCAGCAGCCGGGATGGCAATCAGCCCCAGCATTTT
cdr3_aa: CASSRDGNQPQHF

v_call: TRBV6-6
j_call: TRBJ1-5
cdr3_length: 11
d_call: TRBD1
clone_size: .
cdr3_nt: TGTGCCAGCAGTGACAGGGAGCCCCAGCATTTT
cdr3_aa: CASSDREPQHF

v_call: TRBV7-3
j_call: TRBJ2-2
cdr3_length: 17
d_call: TRBD2
clone_size: .
cdr3_nt: TGTGCCAGCAGCTCGACCGTGACTAGCGAGAACACCGGGGAGCTGTTTTTT
cdr3_aa: CASSSTVTSENTGELFF

v_call: TRBV3-1/TRBV3-2
j_call: TRBJ1-6
cdr3_length: 14
d_call: TRBD1
clone_size: .
cdr3_nt: TGTGCCAGCAGCCTCGACAGGGAAGATTCACCCCTCCACTTT
cdr3_aa: CASSLDREDSPLHF

v_call: TRBV30
j_call: TRBJ1-5
cdr3_length: 14
d_call: TRBD1
clone_size: few
cdr3_nt: TGTGCCTGGAGTTCCGGGACAGAAAGGCAGCCCCAGCATTTT
cdr3_aa: CAWSSGTERQPQHF

v_call: TRBV28
j_call: TRBJ1-2
cdr3_length: 12
d_call: .
clone_size: .
cdr3_nt: TGTGCCAGCAGTCGAAGAACCGGGGGCTACACCTTC
cdr3_aa: CASSRRTGGYTF

v_call: TRBV4-1
j_call: TRBJ1-2
cdr3_length: 16
d_call: .
clone_size: .
cdr3_nt: TGCGCCAGCAGCCAAGATCGGGCGGGGCAGGCCTATGGCTACACCTTC
cdr3_aa: CASSQDRAGQAYGYTF

v_call: TRBV7-2
j_call: TRBJ1-1
cdr3_length: 16
d_call: .
clone_size: .
cdr3_nt: TGTGCCAGCAGCTCCGAACCTATAGGGGTGAGCACTGAAGCTTTCTTT
cdr3_aa: CASSSEPIGVSTEAFF

v_call: TRBV7-2
j_call: TRBJ2-5
cdr3_length: 15
d_call: TRBD1
clone_size: few
cdr3_nt: TGTGCCAGCAACGAACAGGGGTGGGTAGCGGAGACCCAGTACTTC
cdr3_aa: CASNEQGWVAETQYF

v_call: TRBV24-1
j_call: TRBJ2-3
cdr3_length: 14
d_call: .
clone_size: few
cdr3_nt: TGTGCCACCAGTGATGGAGGGAGAACAGATACGCAGTATTTT
cdr3_aa: CATSDGGRTDTQYF

v_call: TRBV2
j_call: TRBJ1-5
cdr3_length: 13
d_call: .
clone_size: many
cdr3_nt: TGTGCCAGCAGTGAAGACAGGGCTCAGCCCCAGCATTTT
cdr3_aa: CASSEDRAQPQHF

v_call: TRBV7-6
j_call: TRBJ2-5
cdr3_length: 15
d_call: TRBD2
clone_size: .
cdr3_nt: TGTGCCAGCAGCCTGGGGACTAGTGGTAGAGAGACCCAGTACTTC
cdr3_aa: CASSLGTSGRETQYF

v_call: TRBV7-9
j_call: TRBJ1-4
cdr3_length: 16
d_call: TRBD1
clone_size: .
cdr3_nt: TGTGCCAGCAGTCGACAGGGGGGTGTAACTAATGAAAAACTGTTTTTT
cdr3_aa: CASSRQGGVTNEKLFF

v_call: TRBV4-2
j_call: TRBJ2-4
cdr3_length: 19
d_call: TRBD2
clone_size: .
cdr3_nt: TGTGCCAGCAGCCAAGGAGAGGCTAGCGGGAACCTAGCCAAAAACATTCAGTACTTC
cdr3_aa: CASSQGEASGNLAKNIQYF

v_call: TRBV7-3
j_call: TRBJ2-1
cdr3_length: 15
d_call: .
clone_size: few
cdr3_nt: TGTGCCAGCAGCTCCACGGTTAGCTCCTACAATGAGCAGTTCTTC
cdr3_aa: CASSSTVSSYNEQFF

v_call: TRBV5-1
j_call: TRBJ1-1
cdr3_length: 13
d_call: .
clone_size: .
cdr3_nt: TGCGCCAGCAGAAAAGGGGGGAACACTGAAGCTTTCTTT
cdr3_aa: CASRKGGNTEAFF

v_call: TRBV5-1
j_call: TRBJ2-7
cdr3_length: 16
d_call: .
clone_size: .
cdr3_nt: TGCGCCAGCAGTCAGGCGTCAGGGGTTACCTCCTACGAGCAGTACTTC
cdr3_aa: CASSQASGVTSYEQYF

v_call: TRBV11-3
j_call: TRBJ2-1
cdr3_length: 15
d_call: TRBD2
clone_size: many
cdr3_nt: TGTGCCAGCAGCCCTAGCGGGGGGACCGGCAATGAGCAGTTCTTC
cdr3_aa: CASSPSGGTGNEQFF

v_call: TRBV3-1/TRBV3-2
j_call: TRBJ1-2
cdr3_length: 15
d_call: TRBD1
clone_size: few
cdr3_nt: TGTGCCAGCAGCCCAGGACAGGCAGCTAACTATGGCTACACCTTC
cdr3_aa: CASSPGQAANYGYTF

v_call: TRBV28
j_call: TRBJ2-7
cdr3_length: 16
d_call: TRBD1
clone_size: .
cdr3_nt: TGTGCCAGCAGTTTACCCCCGGGACAGGGGGTCTACGAGCAGTACTTC
cdr3_aa: CASSLPPGQGVYEQYF

v_call: TRBV10-2
j_call: TRBJ2-3
cdr3_length: 16
d_call: TRBD2
clone_size: .
cdr3_nt: TGCGCCAGCAGTGAGAACCCTAGCGGGGGGCCAGATACGCAGTATTTT
cdr3_aa: CASSENPSGGPDTQYF

v_call: TRBV7-9
j_call: TRBJ1-2
cdr3_length: 15
d_call: TRBD1
clone_size: .
cdr3_nt: TGTGCCAGCAGCTCTCGGACAGGAACGAACTATGGCTACACCTTC
cdr3_aa: CASSSRTGTNYGYTF

v_call: TRBV6-5
j_call: TRBJ2-4
cdr3_length: 15
d_call: TRBD2
clone_size: .
cdr3_nt: TGTGCCAGCAGTTACGGGACTAGCGGGGGGGCCTCATTGTACTTC
cdr3_aa: CASSYGTSGGASLYF

v_call: TRBV3-1/TRBV3-2
j_call: TRBJ2-1
cdr3_length: 15
d_call: .
clone_size: .
cdr3_nt: TGTGCCAGCAGCCAAGGCCGGGGGACCCACAATGAGCAGTTCTTC
cdr3_aa: CASSQGRGTHNEQFF